This TCR beta chain was identified during a study of siplizumab effects on memory and regulatory T cells (dated by TCRdb to the late 2010s). About the investigation overall: The study looked at the effect of siplizumab, an anti-CD2 antibody, on alloreactive T-cell subsets in allogeneic mixed lymphocyte reactions made from human PBMCs. The study at large found these results: No functional confirmation was obtained for the suppressive function of proliferating Tregs from siplizumab cultures. Unstimulated naive T cells appeared more diverse than memory T cells, and naive cells seemed to contribute substantially to the alloresponse. Siplizumab significantly reduced the cumulative frequency of alloreactive sequences traceable to unstimulated CD4+ memory T cells. A naive or memory phenotype could not be assigned to roughly 80-97% of proliferating CD4+ or CD8+ clones. In reactions with siplizumab, an average of about 69% of mappable alloreactive CD4+ clones were Treg-derived, compared with 26.9% in control reactions. Because sequences below about 10^-5 frequency were poorly captured, only a minor fraction of alloreactive clones could be mapped to unstimulated subsets.

Regarding this clone: No cognate antigen has been identified for it. No much larger clone is present one base from it, and per-base qualities are unavailable.

Receptor libraries were prepared by the immunoSEQ multiplex PCR assay. Each sample had around 100,000 TCR templates assayed by the deep sequencing platform. Genomic DNA extracted from sorted T cells was used for TCRbeta CDR3 sequencing. As for the original processing: Clonal analysis of TCRbeta CDR3 data was done in the R programming language. Unstimulated samples were compared with post-reaction CFSE-low samples to define alloreactive CD4+ and CD8+ clones. Regulatory or non-regulatory origin was assigned to alloreactive CD4+ clones by matching of sequences to sorted unstimulated Treg and non-Treg repertoires. TCRdb took over this immuneACCESS table, retaining in-frame rearrangements with V and J assigned. Such tables are incomplete; in checked studies, under half of the missing clones stem from an unresolved V gene, and the remainder is unexplained. The V and J calls and clone size come from that table; D and trimming were worked out from the DNA. The sample table lists over 85,000 clones, roughly 92% of them with a count of one. Of the sample, approximately 1.3% is held by the ten largest clones.

TCRbeta CDR3 sequencing was performed on sorted unstimulated T cells and on proliferating T cells recovered from mixed lymphocyte reactions. Fresh whole blood from some ten HLA-typed healthy donors was used as the source from which PBMCs were isolated. The sequencing sample was made of CD4+ T cells sorted from blood. This TCR was recovered from a human donor in good health.

The base sequence is TGTGCCAGCAGCCCAAATCAGGTGCTCCACTGGAATGAGCAGTTCTTC. This codes for CASSPNQVLHWNEQFF. The rearrangement joined TRBV7-3 to TRBJ2-1, with the D gene not confidently named. CDR1 and CDR2, per the germline V gene, are SGHTA and FQGTGA. The CDR3 has 16 amino acids, counting the end cysteine and phenylalanine. The only DNA kept is the CDR3, 48 bases in frame from the first base. Deletion took 5 bases off V and 7 bases off J, with a span of 21 bases between the germline ends.